The clone carrying this T cell receptor (beta chain) has at least ten counts. Time point here: sample taken at primary tumor resection. Unsorted whole RNA from tumor, nontumor lung or frozen PBMC underwent sequencing. The cohort: over 65 early-stage, untreated non-small cell lung cancer patients. This entry is derived from a study of spatial heterogeneity in lung cancer. Each TCR cDNA molecule bore a unique molecular identifier. TCRdb reprocessed the 5' RACE reads with MiXCR, giving one entry per CDR3 protein. The table lists over 6,500 distinct CDR3 sequences, approximately 4% of them singletons. The receptor was isolated from a female donor with early-stage non-small cell lung cancer. This sample comprised normal lung tissue next to the tumor, obtained at surgery.

Written as DNA, the CDR3 is TGTGCCAGCACCTCCCGCGGGCAGAATAATTCACCCCTCCACTTT. This translates into CASTSRGQNNSPLHF. The rearrangement uses TRBV27 and TRBJ1-6, with D hard to call. V was clipped by 7 bases and J by 5 bases, with 15 bases between them. The CDR3 length is 15 residues. Germline V CDR1 and CDR2: MNHEY, SMNVEV (reference sequence).